These 26 T cell receptor beta chains share one sample of origin, sequenced in a study of CD8+ T cells in alopecia areata. The treatment here: oral pan-JAK inhibitor, 5-10 mg twice daily. RNA extraction and reverse transcription yielded cDNA as sequencing template. TCRdb keeps only in-frame clones here, not all; method: immunoSEQ multiplex PCR. The profile covers under 200,000 clones, with around three fifths appearing a single time and 13% to 15% taken by the ten largest. Source: CD4+ T cells sorted from blood, taken at week 24, from a patient treated with tofacitinib. The receptors were gathered from a human donor with alopecia areata.

This clone occurred once. This sequence joins TRBV7-2 and TRBJ1-1, with D possibly being TRBD1 (5 bases). Germline lookup yields CDR1 SGHTA and CDR2 FQGNSA. Trimming removed 1 base from V and 10 bases from J, with 13 bases in between. The CDR3 extends over 13 amino acids. The CDR3 spells CASSLGSGNGAFF. The CDR3 bases are TGTGCCAGCAGCTTAGGGTCAGGGAATGGAGCTTTCTTT.

The V gene is TRBV30, the J gene TRBJ2-3; D remains ambiguous. Germline CDR1 and CDR2: GTSNPN and SVGIG (reference sequence). This CDR3 is built from 13 residues. The CDR3 region is CAAVVRATDTQYF. The CDR3 nucleotides are TGTGCGGCTGTCGTTCGAGCCACAGATACGCAGTATTTT. Using reference TRBV30 and TRBJ2-3 for the parts outside the CDR3, the full variable domain is SQTIHQWPATLVQPVGSPLSLECTVEGTSNPNLYWYRQAAGRGLQLLFYSVGIGQISSEVPQNLSASRPQDRQFILSSKKLLLSDSGFYLCAAVVRATDTQYFGPGTRLTVL.

This chain joins TRBV5-1 and TRBJ1-1; D gene unclear. The CDR3 is 13 amino acids. The germline gives CDR1 SGHRS, CDR2 YFSETQ. The V end lost 6 bases, the J end lost 3 bases, and 12 bases lay between the germline ends. In DNA, the CDR3 is TGCGCCAGCACCAAAATGGGGTACACTGAAGCTTTCTTT. Translation gives CASTKMGYTEAFF.

The chain joins TRBV19 to TRBJ2-7; D not certain. Germline V gene lookup returns CDR1 LNHDA and CDR2 SQIVND (reference sequence). CDR3 length: 13 amino acids. V lost 5 bases, J lost 6 bases, and 14 bases lay in between. CDR3 DNA: TGTGCCAGTAGTGATGTCGTGGGCTCCGAGCAGTACTTC. This sequence encodes CASSDVVGSEQYF. Supplemented by reference TRBV19 and TRBJ2-7, the full variable domain reads DGGITQSPKYLFRKEGQNVTLSCEQNLNHDAMYWYRQDPGQGLRLIYYSQIVNDFQKGDIAEGYSVSREKKESFPLTVTSAQKNPTAFYLCASSDVVGSEQYFGPGTRLTVT.

The chain joins TRBV15 to TRBJ1-1, with D possibly matching TRBD1 (5 bases). Trimming cost V 1 base and J 0 bases, with 9 bases left between them. CDR3 length equals 15 residues. The germline V gene encodes CDR1 LNHNV and CDR2 YYDKDF (reference sequence). Here the CDR3 DNA reads TGTGCCACCAGCAGAGGCGGGGGGATGAACACTGAAGCTTTCTTT. Translation gives CATSRGGGMNTEAFF.

The rearrangement joins TRBV9 to TRBJ1-6, with 10 bases lining up with TRBD1. CDR1 SGDLS and CDR2 YYNGEE come from the germline V gene. V shed 0 bases and J 10 bases; nucleotides not matched to a gene: 7. The CDR3 loop spans 16 amino acids. CDR3 DNA sequence: TGTGCCAGCAGCGTAGAGGGACAGGGGCGCGGGTCACCCCTCCACTTT. It codes for CASSVEGQGRGSPLHF.

V and J are TRBV6-5 and TRBJ2-7, with 7 bases matching TRBD1. There are 15 residues in the CDR3. Germline V gene sequence: CDR1 MNHEY, CDR2 SVGAGI. The J segment lost 4 bases and the V segment lost 2 bases, leaving 8 bases of the junction unmatched. The CDR3 loop reads CASSYLGGLGYEQYF. Here the CDR3 DNA reads TGTGCCAGCAGTTACCTAGGGGGCTTGGGGTACGAGCAGTACTTC.

The CDR3 nucleotides read TGCGCCAGCAGCTCAACTAGCGACCTCACAGATACGCAGTATTTT. Amino acid sequence: CASSSTSDLTDTQYF. The chain employs TRBV5-1 and TRBJ2-3; 7 bases line up with TRBD2. V was clipped by 3 bases and J by 2 bases; unmatched bases: 6. This CDR3 is 15 amino acids long. Germline CDR1 SGHRS, CDR2 YFSETQ.

As regards this clone: At one of its ends the junction is not consistent with the germline gene, which may arise from a read error. This sequence joins TRBV7-2 and TRBJ2-5; 9 nucleotides agree with TRBD2. The CDR3 has 13 amino acids. Looked up from germline, CDR1 is SGHTA and CDR2 is FQGNSA. This chain's CDR3 is CASTLGLAKPLNF. The CDR3 region has the DNA TGTGCCAGCACCCTGGGACTAGCAAAACCCCTAAACTTC.

The V call is TRBV5-1, the J call TRBJ1-1, with TRBD1 matching over 8 bases. Germline CDR1 and CDR2: SGHRS and YFSETQ. The CDR3 runs to 15 residues. V was clipped by 0 bases and J by 1 base; unmatched bases: 2. DNA for the CDR3: TGCGCCAGCAGCTTGGGGGACAGGAAGAACACTGAAGCTTTCTTT. Translated, it gives CASSLGDRKNTEAFF.

This sequence joins TRBV5-6 and TRBJ1-2, with 9 bases fitting TRBD1. J lost 8 bases, V lost 5 bases, and 7 bases had no gene match. Germline V gene lookup returns CDR1 SGHDT and CDR2 YYEEEE. The CDR3 length is 13 residues. The CDR3 region is CASRIQGAQGYTF. The CDR3 nucleotides are TGTGCCAGCAGAATACAGGGGGCGCAGGGCTACACCTTC.

In regard to this clone: A single base separates this from a much larger clone, so it may be a read error. The V gene is TRBV10-3, the J gene TRBJ2-7; the D is unclear. Germline CDR1 reads ENHRY; CDR2 reads SYGVKD. V gave up 10 bases and J gave up 0 bases, with 7 bases separating them. The CDR3 has 11 residues. In DNA, the CDR3 is TGTGCCACCACCGCCTCCTACGAGCAGTACTTC. Translated: CATTASYEQYF.

V usage is TRBV27 and J usage is TRBJ2-5; maybe TRBD1 (7 bases). Trimming stripped 6 bases from V and 5 bases from J, with 16 bases between. This CDR3 is built from 14 residues. Germline values: CDR1 MNHEY, CDR2 SMNVEV (reference sequence). In DNA form, the CDR3 reads TGTGCCAGCAGACAAGGAGGGGGCTGGGAGACCCAGTACTTC. Protein: CASRQGGGWETQYF.

The V gene is TRBV7-2, the J gene TRBJ1-3; no definite D call. Germline loops: CDR1 SGHTA, CDR2 FQGNSA. Between the trimmed V and J ends, which lost 4 bases and 2 bases, there was a span of 9 bases. The CDR3 extends over 14 amino acids. In nucleotides, the CDR3 is TGTGCCAGCAGCTCAGAGAGAGCTGGAAACACCATATATTTT. This sequence encodes CASSSERAGNTIYF.

This clone occurred many times. The chain is built from TRBV6-5 and TRBJ2-3; D uncertain. Looked up from germline, CDR1 is MNHEY and CDR2 is SVGAGI. The CDR3 contains 15 residues. Trimming stripped 0 bases from V and 6 bases from J, with 13 bases between. The CDR3, as DNA: TGTGCCAGCAGTTACTCGGGCAGCCATGGGGATACGCAGTATTTT. Its protein product is CASSYSGSHGDTQYF.

The rearrangement joins TRBV30 to TRBJ1-5; unclear D gene. Germline assignment: CDR1 GTSNPN and CDR2 SVGIG (reference sequence). Deletions cut 0 bases from V and 2 bases from J, with 5 bases between. There are 13 residues in the CDR3. The CDR3 region has the DNA TGTGCCTGGAGTGTACAGCGCAATCAGCCCCAGCATTTT. Protein sequence: CAWSVQRNQPQHF.

The chain joins TRBV29-1 to TRBJ2-1, with D unclear. This CDR3 spans 13 amino acids. Germline V gene sequence: CDR1 SQVTM, CDR2 ANQGSEA. The V gene lost 2 bases and the J gene lost 9 bases, with 14 bases spanning the gap. The CDR3 loop is CSVERKVNPEQFF. The CDR3, as DNA: TGCAGCGTTGAAAGGAAAGTGAATCCTGAGCAGTTCTTC.

The rearrangement joins TRBV5-1 to TRBJ2-4; D not resolved. This CDR3 spans 14 amino acids. CDR1 and CDR2 (germline): SGHRS, YFSETQ. Trimming took off 0 bases at V and 0 bases at J, with 4 bases between the two ends. The CDR3 loop reads CASSLDGAKNIQYF. CDR3 DNA: TGCGCCAGCAGCTTGGACGGAGCCAAAAACATTCAGTACTTC.

Only a few counts were recorded for this clone. The rearrangement joins TRBV6-6 to TRBJ1-5; D might be TRBD1 (6 bases). Trimming shortened V by 6 bases and J by 2 bases, and 14 bases separated the two germline ends. The germline V gene has CDR1 MNHNY and CDR2 SVGAGI (reference sequence). The CDR3 is made up of 15 amino acids. CDR3 region: CASRDHRVGNQPQHF. In DNA, the CDR3 is TGTGCCAGCAGGGATCACAGGGTAGGCAATCAGCCCCAGCATTTT.

This clone occurred once. The CDR3 loop is CASSSDIRRGYGYTF. The CDR3 coding sequence is TGTGCCAGCAGCTCGGACATCCGGAGGGGCTATGGCTACACCTTC. The chain couples TRBV7-9 to TRBJ1-2; TRBD1 might be the D (5 bases). The CDR3 has 15 amino acids. The germline V gene encodes CDR1 SEHNR and CDR2 FQNEAQ (reference sequence). V lost 4 bases to trimming and J lost 4 bases, with 16 bases between them.

This chain connects TRBV6-5 to TRBJ2-5; tentative D call: TRBD1 (6 bases). The V gene's germline CDR1 is MNHEY and CDR2 SVGAGI. The CDR3 runs to 13 residues. The V and J ends lost 2 bases and 5 bases respectively, with 9 bases between them. CDR3 amino acids: CASSYLRGETQYF. CDR3 nucleotide sequence: TGTGCCAGCAGTTACCTCAGGGGCGAGACCCAGTACTTC.

Of note for this clone: Other DNA sequences in this specimen translate into the identical CDR3. This chain links TRBV29-1 with TRBJ2-5, with 7 bases that match TRBD2. The CDR3 spans 12 residues. V shed 4 bases and J 5 bases; nucleotides not matched to a gene: 4. The V gene's germline CDR1 is SQVTM and CDR2 ANQGSEA. The CDR3 loop reads CSVGGGGETQYF. For the CDR3, the DNA is TGCAGCGTTGGAGGCGGGGGTGAGACCCAGTACTTC.

This CDR3 reads CAWRTGSYEQYF. As DNA, the CDR3 is TGTGCCTGGAGAACGGGCTCCTACGAGCAGTACTTC. V and J are TRBV30 and TRBJ2-7; no reliable D call. V was clipped by 3 bases and J by 0 bases, with 6 bases between them. The CDR3 runs to 12 residues. Germline V gene lookup returns CDR1 GTSNPN and CDR2 SVGIG (reference sequence).

The V call is TRBV6-1, the J call TRBJ2-5, with 7 positions matching TRBD2. This CDR3 region has 13 residues. J gave up 4 bases and V 7 bases, and 6 bases lay outside the gene matches. From germline, CDR1 is MNHNS and CDR2 SASEGT. The DNA for the CDR3 is TGTGCCAGCACCGGGGGGATGGGAGAGACCCAGTACTTC. Its translation: CASTGGMGETQYF.

This sequence joins TRBV11-3 and TRBJ2-1; D unresolved. V was pared by 5 bases and J by 5 bases, with 10 bases between. CDR1 and CDR2 from the germline V gene are SGHNT and YENEEA. The CDR3 covers 13 residues. The chain's CDR3 is CASSRRGDNEQFF. Here the CDR3 DNA reads TGTGCCAGCAGCAGACGTGGCGACAATGAGCAGTTCTTC. Complete variable domain (other parts from reference TRBV11-3 and TRBJ2-1): EAGVVQSPRYKIIEKKQPVAFWCNPISGHNTLYWYLQNLGQGPELLIRYENEEAVDDSQLPKDRFSAERLKGVDSTLKIQPAELGDSAVYLCASSRRGDNEQFFGPGTRLTVL.

The chain has TRBV11-3 and TRBJ2-5; tentatively, D is TRBD1 (5 bases). The V gene's germline CDR1 is SGHNT and CDR2 YENEEA. This CDR3 contains 12 residues. The germline V and J ends were trimmed by 8 bases and 5 bases, with 12 bases remaining between them. In DNA form, the CDR3 reads TGTGCCAGCCACAGGCCTGGGGAGACCCAGTACTTC. Translating it yields CASHRPGETQYF. Full variable domain (outside the CDR3, taken from reference TRBV11-3 and TRBJ2-5): EAGVVQSPRYKIIEKKQPVAFWCNPISGHNTLYWYLQNLGQGPELLIRYENEEAVDDSQLPKDRFSAERLKGVDSTLKIQPAELGDSAVYLCASHRPGETQYFGPGTRLLVL.